The TCR beta chain described here comes from a study of spatial heterogeneity in lung cancer. Study information: Consistent detection of more beta-chain than alpha-chain sequences was observed. In the raw reads, each unique TCR and UMI combination was present more than ten times on average.

Ten or more counts support this clonotype. Every molecule of TCR cDNA had its own unique molecular identifier. TCRdb passed the 5' RACE reads through MiXCR, listing each CDR3 protein once. The table has roughly 4,800 distinct CDR3 sequences, 15% to 20% seen once. Sample time point: sample taken at primary tumor resection. Whole RNA came from tumor, nontumor lung or frozen PBMC and was sequenced without being sorted. Untreated early-stage non-small cell lung cancer patients, around 72 in total, were the donors. Germline V gene sequence: CDR1 SGHAT, CDR2 FQNNGV. The CDR3 loop spans 17 amino acids. Trimming pared 0 bases from V and 2 bases from J, leaving 13 bases between.

The material was normal lung tissue next to the tumor, obtained at surgery. This sequence originates from a male donor with early-stage non-small cell lung cancer. This chain uses TRBV11-2 with TRBJ2-2; D is perhaps TRBD2 (5 bases). The CDR3 sequence: CASSLDPLTGNTGELFF. CDR3 nucleotide sequence: TGTGCCAGCAGCTTAGACCCTCTCACGGGAAACACCGGGGAGCTGTTTTTT. Using reference TRBV11-2 and TRBJ2-2 for the parts outside the CDR3, the full variable domain is EAGVAQSPRYKIIEKRQSVAFWCNPISGHATLYWYQQILGQGPKLLIQFQNNGVVDDSQLPKDRFSAERLKGVDSTLKIQPAKLEDSAVYLCASSLDPLTGNTGELFFGEGSRLTVL.